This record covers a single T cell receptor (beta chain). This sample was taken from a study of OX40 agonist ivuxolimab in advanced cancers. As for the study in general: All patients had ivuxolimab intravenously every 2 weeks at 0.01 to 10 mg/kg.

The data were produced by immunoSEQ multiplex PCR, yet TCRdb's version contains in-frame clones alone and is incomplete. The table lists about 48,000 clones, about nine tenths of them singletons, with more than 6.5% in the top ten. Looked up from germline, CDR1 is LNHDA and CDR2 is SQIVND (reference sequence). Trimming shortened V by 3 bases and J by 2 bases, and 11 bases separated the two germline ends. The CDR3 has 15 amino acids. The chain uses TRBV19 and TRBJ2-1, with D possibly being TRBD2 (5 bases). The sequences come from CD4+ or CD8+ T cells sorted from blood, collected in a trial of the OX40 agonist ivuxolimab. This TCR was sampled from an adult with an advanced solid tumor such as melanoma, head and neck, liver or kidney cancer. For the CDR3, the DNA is TGTGCCAGTAGTATTTTCGGGGAACCCTACAATGAGCAGTTCTTC. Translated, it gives CASSIFGEPYNEQFF.